This TCR beta chain was found in a study of cytomegalovirus exposure and HLA in healthy donors (dated by TCRdb to 2017 to 2019). With regard to the full study: An earlier analysis of more than 550 of the donors reported under 300 Gb of sequence data and around 110 million unique TCR beta sequences obtained from roughly 170 million T cells. A later analysis re-analyzed previously published TCR beta repertoires from 660 or so donors and added high-resolution HLA genotyping to study TCR occurrence patterns. HLA typing included class I and class II loci at four-digit resolution. Alongside the repertoire data, information on donor age, sex, ethnicity and CMV serostatus was compiled. The number of donors typed differed by locus, with about 629-630 for A, B, C, DRB1 and DQB1, roughly 520 for DQA1, over 600 for DPA1, and 450 to 480 for DPB1. The study profiled the T cell repertoires of 550 to 700 subjects by immunosequencing and related them to cytomegalovirus serostatus. An early release covering some 640 HLA-typed donors comprised about 300 gigabases of sequencing data and roughly 86 million unique TCR sequences. The study was designed to test whether signatures of past pathogen exposure could be identified by cataloging public T cell receptors. The genetic ancestry cluster associated with self-reported Caucasian donors included 81% of the approximately 430 genotyped donors. Along with the roughly 700-subject first cohort, a separate validation cohort of approximately 110 different subjects was used. Among almost 400 genotyped donors of the cohort, an average of around 240,000 unique TCR beta nucleotide sequences were sequenced per donor, 15% to 20% of them non-productive. To decide whether each TCR beta V gene segment behaved as functional or pseudogenic, an earlier analysis of some 570 of the donors relied on high-throughput TCR beta sequencing. Every repertoire in the discovery cohort had been generated on one and the same sequencing platform. A later genetic analysis took genome-wide SNP genotypes for about 55% of the 666 donors and used that subset as a discovery cohort. To predict cytomegalovirus infection status, the study brought together high-throughput TCR immunosequencing, statistical association of individual TCRs with disease status, and machine learning. Rather than drawing on any new phenotypic data, the later analysis identified candidate immune exposures from TCR beta sequences and the way those sequences occurred across donors. Because of strong linkage in the cohort, five DR-DQ haplotypes were treated as single units for association and clustering.

In total, approximately 610 healthy bone marrow donors made up the cohort. All cohort members were sampled while nominally healthy, although unrecorded immune exposures were likely present. The donor was CMV seronegative and was included in the group of 352 seronegative cohort members. Each donor provided a peripheral blood sample, and peripheral blood mononuclear cells were used for TCR beta sequencing. The Qiagen DNeasy Blood Extraction Kit was used to extract genomic DNA from the blood cell samples. The CDR3 goes from the cysteine to the phenylalanine over 13 residues. The sequence is cut down to CDR3 DNA, 39 bases in frame from base 1. Cut back by 4 bases and 0 bases, the V and J ends lie 6 bases apart. From a lookup of the germline V gene (reference sequence), CDR1 and CDR2 are PRHDT and FYEKMQ. Libraries were made using the immunoSEQ multiplex PCR assay. A mixture of 60 forward primers for TCR Vbeta segments and 13 reverse primers for TCR Jbeta segments was used in the multiplex PCR. The CDR3 region of rearranged TCR beta genes was amplified from genomic DNA with a multiplex PCR assay. The amplified TCR beta libraries were sequenced on the Illumina HiSeq System as 87-base-pair reads. The authors processed their data as follows. A later analysis tallied 70 million to 100 million unique TCR beta chains across the 600 to 700 repertoires, and about 12 million of those chains were shared by two or more donors. Raw reads were error-corrected and collapsed into unique sequences with a nearest-neighbor algorithm that merged closely related sequences to remove PCR and sequencing errors. CDR3 sequences were aligned to IMGT reference sequences to assign V, D and J gene segments. For a sequence to be retained, a match of at least six nucleotides to both a V gene segment and a J gene segment was required. A rearrangement counted as productive if the CDR3 had no stop codons and remained in frame with V and J, and every other rearrangement counted as non-productive. CDR3 was defined according to IMGT convention as the region running from the second conserved V-encoded cysteine to the conserved J-encoded phenylalanine. In an earlier analysis of approximately 500 of the donors, sequences lacking an unambiguous match to a single V gene segment were excluded. An earlier analysis of 500 to 700 of the donors classified V segments as functional when productive rearrangements were above 56.7% and as segregating when the standard deviation between donors was above 5%. To diagnose cytomegalovirus status from the catalog of TCR beta chain sequences, a statistical classification framework was built. In a later analysis, TCR nucleotide sequences were compared against IMGT/GENE-DB human TR gene sequences so that V and J genes could be assigned. A later analysis assigned CDR3 sequences and most-parsimonious VDJ recombination scenarios with the TCRdist pipeline. In a later analysis, each TCR beta chain was defined by its CDR3 amino acid sequence together with its V-gene family, and reads without a unique V-gene family were excluded. In a later analysis, 550 to 650 highly shared, low-generation-probability nucleotide sequences were removed to address suspected cross-contamination and a sequencing artifact. In a later analysis, a clonal expansion index for each public chain was calculated from normalized within-repertoire ranks of inferred template counts. In a later analysis, generation probabilities were computed using a VDJ recombination model fitted to out-of-frame rearrangements, and the results were checked against IGoR. A later analysis scored TCR-TCR, TCR-HLA and TCR-CMV co-occurrence with hypergeometric tests, applying a repertoire-size bias correction to TCR pairs. To estimate false discovery rates, a later analysis permuted the HLA or CMV assignments 20 times. In a later analysis, co-occurring TCRs were grouped using DBSCAN, and TCRdist sequence similarity was added for clustering within HLA-allele-positive subsets. Repertoires with fewer than 30,000 or more than 120,000 public chains, plus five repertoires with anomalous nucleotide sharing, were excluded from co-occurrence clustering. Here the immuneACCESS table is served through TCRdb, limited to in-frame sequences with V and J called. Missing clones are a known gap in these copies; in checked studies unresolved V genes cover under half, and the rest lacks a known reason. Clone size and the V and J calls come from that table; the DNA yielded D and trimming. This sample gives under 200,000 clones in total; roughly 80% of them show up just once. The ten top clones hold roughly 0.5% of the sample.

Summary of the overall study and its limitations: The presence/absence analyses assumed that sequencing depth was roughly uniform across donors, and that assumption may not be true. The 87-base-pair reads could not distinguish some IMGT-functional V segments, including TRBV6-2 and TRBV6-3, so those segments were excluded. Because counts were too low, approximately 18 rarely observed V segments, including chromosome 9 orphons, were excluded from the earlier analysis of under 650 of the donors. Linkage disequilibrium might explain the correlated functional status among segregating V segments, but an unknown experimental factor could not be ruled out. In a later analysis, HLA-associated TCR beta chains were found to be more clonally expanded and to have lower generation probabilities than equally common non-associated chains. V-gene and J-gene trimming of TCR beta chains was associated with a missense DCLRE1C variant in a later genetic analysis, and the association was replicated in an independent cohort. CMV serostatus was the only immune exposure information available for the cohort. A further reported finding was that TCR beta sequences accurately predicted the HLA-A and HLA-B alleles for most subjects in the first cohort. The authors suggested that the approach could potentially be generalized to other disease states and immunological phenotypes. Assigning TCR associations to individual alleles was difficult when HLA alleles, especially DR and DQ, strongly co-occurred. Most CMV-associated TCR beta chains appeared to be HLA-restricted in a later analysis, and the HLA associations seemed to be driven largely by CMV exposure. The classifier was reported to diagnose cytomegalovirus status with high specificity and sensitivity in both the original and validation cohorts. Only TCR beta chains were sequenced in this cohort, and the absence of alpha or paired-chain data limited detectable features. Most TCR sequences were seen in very few donors, while some public TCRs were found in many individuals. A later analysis found that TCR association rates varied across HLA loci, with DRB1 alleles showing the most associated TCRs and HLA-C alleles the fewest. In the study, some 160 TCR beta chains were listed as associated with cytomegalovirus. Because some donors lacked HLA typing at each locus, the association tests relied only on the typed subset. At a false discovery rate of 0.05, a later analysis linked 16,000 or so TCR beta sequences to specific HLA alleles. A group of highly shared sequence variants was considered likely to be a technical artifact of the sequencing pipeline. According to a later genetic analysis, donors in an Asian-associated ancestry cluster had fewer N-insertions in productive TCRs than the roughly 700-donor mean. Several of the top co-occurrence clusters appeared to be linked to parvovirus B19, influenza, CMV and Epstein-Barr virus, according to a later analysis. In an earlier analysis of some 540 of the donors, most TCR beta V segments appeared in productive rearrangements about 90% or about 30% of the time, broadly matching IMGT annotations. A few of the identified cytomegalovirus-associated TCR beta chains were confirmed in vitro to be specific for cytomegalovirus antigens.

A word on this clone: Its antigen remains unidentified. Base qualities were left out, and no much larger clone turns up one base away.

The sample was PBMCs. This receptor was taken from a woman between 45 and 60 years old in good health and CMV-seronegative. The rearranged chain carries TRBV13 and TRBJ1-1, with no confident D gene call. The nucleotide sequence is given as TGTGCCAGCAGCTCCAACATGAACACTGAAGCTTTCTTT. Its amino acids are CASSSNMNTEAFF.